The following is a T cell receptor (beta chain) sequence with its context. The antigen is not known. This entry belongs to a study of radiation and T cells in renal cell carcinoma. Study-wide background: Nephrectomy followed 15 Gy stereotactic body radiation by 4 weeks.

This sample's time point: baseline pretreatment blood. Treatment in this sample: 15 Gy SBRT to primary tumor, nephrectomy 4 weeks later. This renal cell carcinoma was of the clear cell type. Findings and limits, study-wide: Pretreatment tumor biopsies were lacking, so baseline clonotypes are unknown. From baseline, blood top tumor clonotypes peaked at 2 weeks post-radiation.

The germline V gene has CDR1 SGHVS and CDR2 FQNEAQ. V was pared by 5 bases and J by 10 bases, with 15 bases between. The CDR3 extends over 13 amino acids. The protocol was immunoSEQ multiplex PCR, while the TCRdb copy is restricted to in-frame clones and leaves out a portion. The sample lists 90,000 to 95,000 clones, about four fifths occurring once. This sequence originates from a man aged 55 to 70 with renal cell carcinoma. This chain links TRBV7-8 with TRBJ2-4, with D tentatively TRBD2 (6 bases). The sample was blood, taken from a patient whose treatment included radiotherapy and nephrectomy. CDR3 residues: CASSLRDGRIQYF. The CDR3 DNA follows: TGTGCCAGCAGCCTGCGGGACGGACGGATTCAGTACTTC.